The clone carrying this TCR beta chain was seen many times. The antigen remains undetermined. This entry is derived from a study of post-analysis software for immune sequencing data. Carried by the TCR beta cDNA libraries were unique molecular identifiers. TCRdb reanalysed the PCR reads using MiXCR and keeps one entry per CDR3 protein. The table has about 160,000 distinct CDR3 sequences, around 34% seen once. Germline trimming cut 8 bases from V and 3 bases from J; bases unmatched to any gene: 20. CDR3 size: 17 residues. Germline CDR1 is DFQATT and CDR2 is SNEGSKA (reference sequence). Notes on the study in general: There were five or six TRBV segments more frequent in patients than controls, and TRBV5-6, TRBV5-1 and TRBV20-1 were among them.

This TCR was recovered from a girl between 5 and 17 years old with multiple sclerosis. This specimen was blood, taken after autologous hematopoietic stem cell transplantation. This chain connects TRBV20-1 to TRBJ2-7, with 9 bases matching TRBD2. The CDR3 nucleotides read TGCAGTTCGCACCCAACGAGCGGGAGGCTTGGGAACTACGAGCAGTACTTC. Its protein product is CSSHPTSGRLGNYEQYF.